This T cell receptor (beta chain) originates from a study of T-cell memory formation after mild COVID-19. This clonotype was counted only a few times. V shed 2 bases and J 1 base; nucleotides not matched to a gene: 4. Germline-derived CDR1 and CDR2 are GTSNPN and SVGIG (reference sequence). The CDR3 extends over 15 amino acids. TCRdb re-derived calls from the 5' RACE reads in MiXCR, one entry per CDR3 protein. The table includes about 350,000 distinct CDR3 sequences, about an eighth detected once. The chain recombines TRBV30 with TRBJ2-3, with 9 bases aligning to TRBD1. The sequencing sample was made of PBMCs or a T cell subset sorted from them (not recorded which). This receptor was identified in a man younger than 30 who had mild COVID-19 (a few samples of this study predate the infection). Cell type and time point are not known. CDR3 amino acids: CAWSTGGWRTDTQYF. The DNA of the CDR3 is TGTGCCTGGAGTACAGGGGGCTGGCGCACAGATACGCAGTATTTT.